This T cell receptor beta chain was captured in a study of T cell responses to AZD1222 COVID-19 vaccine. A remark on this clone: The antigen is not known.

General study findings and limits: Among spike-specific TCRs, nearly half reportedly target unmutated variant regions. Of the AZD1222 recipients, only 5 or 6 were seropositive at baseline. Repertoires were sampled only after the peak T cell response.

The assay was immunoSEQ multiplex PCR, and TCRdb's table has in-frame clones only and misses some. The sample records some 130,000 clones, about 85% being singletons. The CDR3 length is 17 residues. Germline CDR1 is SQVTM and CDR2 is ANQGSEA. The V and J ends lost 3 bases and 10 bases, in that order; junction bases with no gene match: 15. Source: peripheral blood, taken 28 days after the second AZD1222 dose. The chain employs TRBV29-1 and TRBJ2-1, with 13 bases that match TRBD2. This receptor was taken from an adult who received the AZD1222 COVID-19 vaccine. CDR3 amino acids: CSVEGLTSGGATWEQFF. CDR3 bases: TGCAGCGTTGAGGGACTAACTAGCGGGGGGGCGACCTGGGAGCAGTTCTTC.